Sequencing of this T cell receptor (beta chain) was carried out in a study of T cells after yellow fever vaccination. The wider study: Preparation of the low-cell-number fractions used SMART-Seq v4 Ultra Low Input. Points from the study as a whole: Post-booster reappearance was seen for most primary-vaccination clones (around 96% CD4, around 90% CD8). A weaker but faster secondary response was observed, peaking on day 5 versus 15.

Template switching by 5'RACE produced TCR cDNA, adding a universal primer site and UMIs. TCRdb reprocessed the 5' RACE reads via MiXCR and lists one record per CDR3 protein. This table holds about 350,000 distinct CDR3 sequences, roughly 8.3% found once. As concerns this clonotype: The antigen is undetermined.

Sequencing used PBMCs, obtained more than 35 days after the first yellow fever vaccination. This clonotype was sampled from a man aged 18 to 35 who received the YFV17D yellow fever vaccine.

This CDR3 reads CASSSYREPQETQYF. CDR3 DNA sequence: TGTGCCAGCAGTTCCTACAGGGAACCCCAAGAGACCCAGTACTTC. The chain couples TRBV6-2 or TRBV6-3 to TRBJ2-5, with D possibly TRBD1 on 6 matching bases. The CDR3 contains 15 residues. Germline CDR1 reads MNHEY; CDR2 reads SVGEGT. Trimming cost V 4 bases and J 1 base, with 13 bases left between them.